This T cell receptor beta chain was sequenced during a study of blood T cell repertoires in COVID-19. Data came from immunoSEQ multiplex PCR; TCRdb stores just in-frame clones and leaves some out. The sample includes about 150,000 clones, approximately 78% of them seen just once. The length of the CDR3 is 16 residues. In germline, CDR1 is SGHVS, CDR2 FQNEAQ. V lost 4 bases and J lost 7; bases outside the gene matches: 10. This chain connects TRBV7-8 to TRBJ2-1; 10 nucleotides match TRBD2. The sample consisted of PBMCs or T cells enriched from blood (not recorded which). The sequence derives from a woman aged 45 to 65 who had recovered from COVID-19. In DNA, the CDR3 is TGTGCCAGCAGCTCCCTGGAAGCGGGGGGGCGAAATGAGCAGTTCTTC. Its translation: CASSSLEAGGRNEQFF.